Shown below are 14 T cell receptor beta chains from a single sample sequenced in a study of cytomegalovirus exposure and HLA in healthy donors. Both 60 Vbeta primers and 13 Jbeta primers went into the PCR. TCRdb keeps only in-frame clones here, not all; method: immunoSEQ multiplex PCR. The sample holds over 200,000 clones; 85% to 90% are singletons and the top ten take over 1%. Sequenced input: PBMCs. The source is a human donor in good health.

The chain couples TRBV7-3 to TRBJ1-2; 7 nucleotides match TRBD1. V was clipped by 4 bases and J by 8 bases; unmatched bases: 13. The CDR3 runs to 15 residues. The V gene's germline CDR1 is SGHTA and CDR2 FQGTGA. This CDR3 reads CASSSTGRGPEGYTF. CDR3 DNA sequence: TGTGCCAGCAGCTCGACAGGGCGGGGACCGGAGGGCTACACCTTC.

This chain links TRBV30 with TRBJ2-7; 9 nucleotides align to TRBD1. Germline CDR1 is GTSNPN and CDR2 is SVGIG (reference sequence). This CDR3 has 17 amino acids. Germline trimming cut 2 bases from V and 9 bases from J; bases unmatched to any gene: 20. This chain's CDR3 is CAWSIKPGTGLRGAQYF. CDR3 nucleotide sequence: TGTGCCTGGAGTATAAAACCGGGGACAGGGCTCCGAGGTGCGCAGTACTTC. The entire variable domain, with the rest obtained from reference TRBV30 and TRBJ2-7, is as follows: SQTIHQWPATLVQPVGSPLSLECTVEGTSNPNLYWYRQAAGRGLQLLFYSVGIGQISSEVPQNLSASRPQDRQFILSSKKLLLSDSGFYLCAWSIKPGTGLRGAQYFGPGTRLTVT.

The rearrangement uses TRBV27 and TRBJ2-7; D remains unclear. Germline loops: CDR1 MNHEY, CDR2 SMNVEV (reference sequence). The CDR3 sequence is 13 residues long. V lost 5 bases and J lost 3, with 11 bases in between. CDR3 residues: CASSPNNNYEQYF. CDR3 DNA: TGTGCCAGCAGTCCGAACAATAACTACGAGCAGTACTTC.

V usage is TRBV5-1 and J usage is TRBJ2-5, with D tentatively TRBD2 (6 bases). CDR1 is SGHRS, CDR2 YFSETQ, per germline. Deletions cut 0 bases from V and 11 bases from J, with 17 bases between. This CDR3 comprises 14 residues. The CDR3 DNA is TGCGCCAGCAGCTTGGAACGGGGCGGCCGGGAGCAGTACTTC. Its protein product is CASSLERGGREQYF.

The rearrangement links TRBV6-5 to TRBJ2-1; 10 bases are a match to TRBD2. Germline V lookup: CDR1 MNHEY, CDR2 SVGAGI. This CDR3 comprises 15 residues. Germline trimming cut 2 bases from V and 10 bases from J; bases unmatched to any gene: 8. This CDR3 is CASSYRGLAKREQFF. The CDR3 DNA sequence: TGTGCCAGCAGTTACCGGGGACTAGCGAAACGAGAGCAGTTCTTC.

The CDR3 sequence is CASRLGQGAITEAFF. The CDR3 nucleotides are TGTGCCAGCAGATTGGGACAGGGGGCGATCACTGAAGCTTTCTTT. V usage is TRBV6-5 and J usage is TRBJ1-1; 12 nucleotides line up with TRBD1. This CDR3 is built from 15 residues. Germline V lookup: CDR1 MNHEY, CDR2 SVGAGI. With 6 bases clipped from V and 4 bases from J, the junction kept 6 bases outside the gene matches.

The CDR3 loop is CASSRTGYSNQPQHF. Here the CDR3 DNA reads TGTGCCAGCTCCCGGACAGGATATAGCAATCAGCCCCAGCATTTT. The gene calls are TRBV18 and TRBJ1-5; 7 bases agree with TRBD1. The V segment lost 6 bases and the J segment 0 bases; nucleotides outside the gene matches: 5. This CDR3 has 15 amino acids. Germline CDR1 reads KGHSH; CDR2 reads LQKENI. The complete variable domain, with remaining parts taken from reference TRBV18 and TRBJ1-5, reads NAGVMQNPRHLVRRRGQEARLRCSPMKGHSHVYWYRQLPEEGLKFMVYLQKENIIDESGMPKERFSAEFPKEGPSILRIQQVVRGDSAAYFCASSRTGYSNQPQHFGDGTRLSIL.

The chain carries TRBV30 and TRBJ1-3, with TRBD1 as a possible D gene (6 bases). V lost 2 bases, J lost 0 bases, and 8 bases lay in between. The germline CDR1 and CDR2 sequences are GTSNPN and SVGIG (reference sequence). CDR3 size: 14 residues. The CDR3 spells CAWSQGNSGNTIYF. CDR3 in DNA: TGTGCCTGGAGTCAGGGGAACTCTGGAAACACCATATATTTT.

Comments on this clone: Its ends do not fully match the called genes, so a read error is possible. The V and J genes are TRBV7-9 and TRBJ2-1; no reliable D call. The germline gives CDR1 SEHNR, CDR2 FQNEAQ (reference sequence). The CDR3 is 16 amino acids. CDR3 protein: CSSSLVRVADYNEQFF. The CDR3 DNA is TGTTCCAGCAGCTTGGTCCGGGTCGCCGACTACAATGAGCAGTTCTTC.

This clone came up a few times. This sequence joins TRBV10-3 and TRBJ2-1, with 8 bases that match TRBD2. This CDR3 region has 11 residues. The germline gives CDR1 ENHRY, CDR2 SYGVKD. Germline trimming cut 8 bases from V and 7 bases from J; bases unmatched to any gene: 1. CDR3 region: CAIGGGNEQFF. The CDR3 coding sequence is TGTGCCATCGGCGGGGGGAATGAGCAGTTCTTC.

Here the CDR3 reads CASSYPGQADTQYF. In DNA, the CDR3 is TGCGCCAGCAGTTATCCGGGACAGGCCGATACGCAGTATTTT. V is TRBV5-1 and J is TRBJ2-3; 8 bases fit TRBD1. The germline gives CDR1 SGHRS, CDR2 YFSETQ. The CDR3 is made up of 14 amino acids. V was clipped by 5 bases and J by 6 bases; unmatched bases: 8.

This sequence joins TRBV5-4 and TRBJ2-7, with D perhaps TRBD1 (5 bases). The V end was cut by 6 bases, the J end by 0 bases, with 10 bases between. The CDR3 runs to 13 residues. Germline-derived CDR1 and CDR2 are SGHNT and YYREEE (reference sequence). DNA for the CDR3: TGTGCCAGCACGGACATCGCCTCCTACGAGCAGTACTTC. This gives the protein CASTDIASYEQYF.

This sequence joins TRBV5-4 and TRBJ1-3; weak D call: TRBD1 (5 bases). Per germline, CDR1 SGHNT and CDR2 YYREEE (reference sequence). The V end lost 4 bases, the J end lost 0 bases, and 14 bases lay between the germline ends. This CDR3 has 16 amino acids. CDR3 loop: CASSGGGSRSGNTIYF. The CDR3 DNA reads TGTGCCAGCAGCGGGGGAGGTTCCCGCTCTGGAAACACCATATATTTT.

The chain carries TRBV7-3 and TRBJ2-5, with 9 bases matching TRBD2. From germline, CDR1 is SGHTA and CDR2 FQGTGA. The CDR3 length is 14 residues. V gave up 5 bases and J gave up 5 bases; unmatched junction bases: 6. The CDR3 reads CASSEAGGGETQYF. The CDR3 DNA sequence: TGTGCCAGCAGCGAAGCGGGAGGAGGGGAGACCCAGTACTTC.